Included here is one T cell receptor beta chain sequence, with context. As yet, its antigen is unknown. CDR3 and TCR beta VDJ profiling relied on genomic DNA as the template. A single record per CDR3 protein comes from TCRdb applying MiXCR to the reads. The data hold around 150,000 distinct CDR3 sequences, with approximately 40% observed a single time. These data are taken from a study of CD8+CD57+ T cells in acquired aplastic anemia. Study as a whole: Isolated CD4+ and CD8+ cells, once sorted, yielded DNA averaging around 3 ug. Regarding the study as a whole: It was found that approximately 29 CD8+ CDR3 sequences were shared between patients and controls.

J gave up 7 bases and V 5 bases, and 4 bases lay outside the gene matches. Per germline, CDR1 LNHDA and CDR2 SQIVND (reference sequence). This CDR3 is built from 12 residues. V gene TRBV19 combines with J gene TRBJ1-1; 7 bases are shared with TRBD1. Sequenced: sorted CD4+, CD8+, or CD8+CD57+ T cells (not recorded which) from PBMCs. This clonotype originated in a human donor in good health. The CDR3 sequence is CASSVGTDEAFF. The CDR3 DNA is TGTGCCAGTAGTGTGGGGACAGATGAAGCTTTCTTT.